The 4 T cell receptor beta chains presented below share a single source sample, sequenced in a study of T-cell memory formation after mild COVID-19. MiXCR, applied by TCRdb to the 5' RACE reads, yields one record per CDR3 protein. The table shows a few hundred thousand distinct CDR3 sequences, with around a sixth occurring only once. The sequencing input was PBMCs or a T cell subset sorted from them (not recorded which). The origin of the receptors is a man between 18 and 35 years old who had mild COVID-19 (a few samples of this study predate the infection). Cell type and time point are not known.

This clonotype was seen repeatedly, ten times or more. J is TRBJ1-3 and V is TRBV7-2; D unclear. The germline V gene encodes CDR1 SGHTA and CDR2 FQGNSA. This CDR3 has 15 residues. V lost 1 base, J lost 4 bases, and 11 bases lay in between. The CDR3 here is CASSLERVGGNTIYF. CDR3 nucleotides: TGTGCCAGCAGCTTAGAAAGGGTGGGAGGAAACACCATATATTTT.

The genes are TRBV20-1 and TRBJ2-5; D uncertain. Germline V gene data show CDR1 as DFQATT and CDR2 as SNEGSKA (reference sequence). V lost 6 bases and J lost 4, with 9 bases in between. The CDR3 contains 11 residues. In DNA, the CDR3 is TGCAGTGCCCCAAAGGGAGAGACCCAGTACTTC. It encodes CSAPKGETQYF.

This clonotype appeared many times. This CDR3 is CASSVEGDAEEETQYF. The CDR3 region has the DNA TGTGCCAGCAGCGTAGAGGGGGACGCGGAGGAGGAGACCCAGTACTTC. The chain links TRBV9 to TRBJ2-5; tentative D call: TRBD1 (6 bases). V lost 0 bases to trimming and J lost 5 bases, with 17 bases between them. Germline V lookup: CDR1 SGDLS, CDR2 YYNGEE. The CDR3 runs to 16 residues.

The gene calls are TRBV4-3 and TRBJ2-5; weak D call: TRBD2 (6 bases). V gave up 1 base and J gave up 1 base, with 13 bases separating them. The CDR3 runs to 16 residues. Germline V lookup: CDR1 LGHNA, CDR2 YSLEER. This CDR3 is CASSQGGTSFQETQYF. CDR3 in DNA: TGCGCCAGCAGCCAAGGCGGGACGTCCTTCCAAGAGACCCAGTACTTC.